This is a list of T cell receptor beta chains from one sample in a study of blood T cell repertoires in COVID-19. Profiled with immunoSEQ multiplex PCR; TCRdb holds only in-frame clones, not every one. The sample has about 160,000 clones; approximately 86% are singletons. What was sequenced was peripheral blood. These receptor sequences come from a man aged 60-69 years with COVID-19, enrolled during active disease. CDR3s include the opening cysteine and the closing phenylalanine or tryptophan. A D gene is named only where the DNA matches it firmly. Where a row states a size, it is once, few, many or the class of an expanded clone; other rows omit it.

clone_size j_call d_call v_call cdr3_aa cdr3_nt
- TRBJ2-2 TRBD2 TRBV11-3 CASSLLAGGAGELFF TGTGCCAGCAGCTTACTAGCGGGAGGCGCCGGGGAGCTGTTTTTT
- TRBJ1-2 - TRBV7-2 CASRPPGFNYGYTF TGTGCCAGCAGGCCTCCGGGGTTTAACTATGGCTACACCTTC
- TRBJ2-3 - TRBV28 CASSLPPPDTQYF TGTGCCAGCAGTTTACCCCCTCCGGATACGCAGTATTTT
- TRBJ1-3 TRBD1 TRBV3-1/TRBV3-2 CASRPDRGRSHSGNTIYF TGTGCCAGCAGACCGGACAGGGGGCGATCCCACTCTGGAAACACCATATATTTT
- TRBJ1-2 - TRBV18 CASSPNRENYGYTF TGTGCCAGCTCACCAAACAGGGAGAACTATGGCTACACCTTC
few TRBJ1-3 TRBD1 TRBV28 CASSFDRVTGNTIYF TGTGCCAGCAGTTTCGACAGGGTAACTGGAAACACCATATATTTT
- TRBJ1-2 - TRBV4-3 CASSQVATVNYGYTF TGCGCCAGCAGCCAAGTGGCAACAGTGAACTATGGCTACACCTTC
- TRBJ1-6 TRBD1 TRBV25-1 CASRPGTAYSPLHF TGTGCCAGCAGACCCGGGACAGCGTATTCACCCCTCCACTTT
- TRBJ1-2 - TRBV12-3/TRBV12-4 CASSLKGNYGYTF TGTGCCAGCAGTTTAAAGGGGAACTATGGCTACACCTTC
- TRBJ1-5 - TRBV19 CASRTPGNNQPQHF TGTGCCAGCCGTACTCCCGGGAACAATCAGCCCCAGCATTTT
once TRBJ1-4 TRBD1 TRBV5-1 CASSWGDRAGELFF TGCGCCAGCAGCTGGGGGGACAGGGCCGGTGAACTGTTTTTT
- TRBJ1-4 - TRBV11-2 CASSLDPPNYGGGEKLFF TGTGCCAGCAGCTTAGACCCACCCAATTATGGGGGAGGGGAAAAACTGTTTTTT
- TRBJ2-1 TRBD1 TRBV19 CASSIGWTGSNEQFF TGTGCCAGTAGTATAGGGTGGACAGGTTCCAATGAGCAGTTCTTC
- TRBJ2-2 TRBD1 TRBV12-3/TRBV12-4 CASKTGGTGELFF TGTGCCAGCAAGACAGGGGGTACCGGGGAGCTGTTTTTT
- TRBJ1-2 TRBD1 TRBV14 CASSQGQGIGYTF TGTGCCAGCAGCCAAGGACAGGGCATTGGCTACACCTTC
- TRBJ2-5 TRBD2 TRBV29-1 CSVVEAGEEETQYF TGCAGCGTTGTGGAAGCGGGAGAAGAAGAGACCCAGTACTTC
- TRBJ2-6 TRBD1 TRBV6-6 CAIRTGRSGANVLTF TGTGCCATCCGGACAGGCCGCTCTGGGGCCAACGTCCTGACTTTC
few TRBJ1-1 TRBD1 TRBV30 CAFRQGANTEAFF TGTGCCTTCAGACAGGGGGCGAACACTGAAGCTTTCTTT
- TRBJ2-7 TRBD2 TRBV30 CAWSSGVWSPSREQYF TGTGCCTGGAGTAGCGGGGTTTGGTCCCCTAGCCGCGAGCAGTACTTC
- TRBJ2-2 TRBD1 TRBV27 CASSFRQGAGELFF TGTGCCAGCAGTTTTCGACAGGGGGCCGGGGAGCTGTTTTTT
once TRBJ2-1 - TRBV6-5 CASTGGSYNEQFF TGTGCCAGCACCGGGGGTTCCTACAATGAGCAGTTCTTC
once TRBJ1-4 - TRBV10-2 CASNDQGTNEKLFF TGCGCCAGCAATGACCAGGGGACTAATGAAAAACTGTTTTTT
- TRBJ2-3 - TRBV3-1/TRBV3-2 CASSPRRADTDTQYF TGTGCCAGCAGCCCCCGCAGGGCAGACACAGATACGCAGTATTTT
- TRBJ1-1 - TRBV29-1 CSLKEGLMNTEAFF TGCAGCCTCAAGGAGGGACTCATGAACACTGAAGCTTTCTTT
- TRBJ2-7 TRBD2 TRBV7-8 CASSLIMASGGAYEQYF TGTGCCAGCAGCCTTATAATGGCTAGCGGGGGGGCCTACGAGCAGTACTTC
- TRBJ1-2 - TRBV27 CASSLSGGNSGYTF TGTGCCAGCAGTTTATCGGGGGGGAATAGTGGCTACACCTTC
- TRBJ1-2 TRBD1 TRBV27 CASSPYSGQDYGYTF TGTGCCAGCAGCCCCTACTCAGGACAGGACTATGGCTACACCTTC
- TRBJ1-1 - TRBV27 CASSLRTANTEAFF TGTGCCAGCAGTTTAAGGACAGCGAACACTGAAGCTTTCTTT